One sample yielded the 4 T cell receptor beta chains listed below, sequenced in a study of immune characterization of retroperitoneal liposarcoma (dated by TCRdb to between 2018 and 2020). Libraries were built with PCR. Data came from a NextSeq 500. TCRdb passed the public sequencing reads through fastp at Q25 and MiXCR, retaining productive beta sequences. Every entry covers one CDR3 protein and lists the most common genes and DNA from its rows. Present in this sample are approximately 2,200 distinct CDR3 sequences, approximately 40% of which were seen just once. Together, the top ten hold about 17% of the sample. Material: tumor tissue. The receptors were sampled from a male donor with retroperitoneal liposarcoma.

The chain is built from TRBV4-1 and TRBJ2-7; D might be TRBD1 (6 bases). V was cut by 1 base and J by 4 bases, with 11 bases left in between. Germline V gene data show CDR1 as MGHRA and CDR2 as YSYEKL. This CDR3 is built from 14 residues. DNA for the CDR3: TGCGCCAGCAGCCAAGTAGGCAGGGGATACGAGCAGTACTTC. Translated: CASSQVGRGYEQYF.

This clonotype is termed medium-sized. The V gene is TRBV7-2, the J gene TRBJ2-1; D is undetermined. The closer fit of TRBJ2-5 to the DNA end suggests the J call may be wrong. The CDR3 has 13 amino acids. CDR1 is SGHTA and CDR2 is FQGNSA in the germline V gene. CDR3 DNA: TGTGCCAGCAGCTTTCAGGTGGGAGAGACCCAGTACTTC. Encoded protein: CASSFQVGETQYF.

The gene calls are TRBV11-1 and TRBJ1-1; D uncertain. CDR1 SGHAT and CDR2 FQDESV come from the germline V gene (reference sequence). V was shortened by 1 base and J by 9 bases, with 12 bases between the two germline ends. The length of the CDR3 is 13 residues. The CDR3 region is CASSLGRTAKAFF. CDR3 sequence (DNA): TGTGCCAGCAGCTTAGGCCGAACAGCGAAAGCTTTCTTT.

In its sample, this clonotype ranks as large. The CDR3 DNA reads as TGTGCCAGCAGTTACGCTCCCCGGGACGGAGCTTTCTTT. Residues: CASSYAPRDGAFF. The chain combines TRBV6-5 with TRBJ1-1, with D possibly matching TRBD1 (5 bases). Trimming shortened V by 2 bases and J by 10 bases, and 14 bases separated the two germline ends. This CDR3 is 13 amino acids long. In germline, CDR1 is MNHEY, CDR2 SVGAGI.